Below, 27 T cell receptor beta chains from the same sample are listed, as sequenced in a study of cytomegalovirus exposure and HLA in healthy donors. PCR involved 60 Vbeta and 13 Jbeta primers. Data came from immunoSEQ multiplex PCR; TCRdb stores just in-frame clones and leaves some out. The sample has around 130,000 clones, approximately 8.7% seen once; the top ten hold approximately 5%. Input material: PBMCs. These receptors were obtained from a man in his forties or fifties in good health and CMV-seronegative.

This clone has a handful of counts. The CDR3 DNA reads as TGTGCCAGCAGCCAATCGAGGGGGGGCGGAAGCAATCAGCCCCAGCATTTT. It yields the protein CASSQSRGGGSNQPQHF. The chain links TRBV16 to TRBJ1-5; TRBD1 is a possible D gene (6 bases). Germline CDR1 is KGHSY and CDR2 is FQNENV. The CDR3 runs 17 residues. V was trimmed by 0 bases and J by 1 base, leaving 13 bases between them.

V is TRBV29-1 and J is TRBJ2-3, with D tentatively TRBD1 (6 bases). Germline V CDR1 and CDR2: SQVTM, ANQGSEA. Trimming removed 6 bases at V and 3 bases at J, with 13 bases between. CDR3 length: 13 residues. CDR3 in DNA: TGCAGCGTGGAAATCAGGGGAACAGATACGCAGTATTTT. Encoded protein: CSVEIRGTDTQYF.

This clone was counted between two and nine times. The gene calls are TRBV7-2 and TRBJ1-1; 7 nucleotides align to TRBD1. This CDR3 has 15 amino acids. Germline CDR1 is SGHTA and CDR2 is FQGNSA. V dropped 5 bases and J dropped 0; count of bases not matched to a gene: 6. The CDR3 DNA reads TGTGCCAGCAGCCTCAAACAGGGGATGAACACTGAAGCTTTCTTT. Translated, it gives CASSLKQGMNTEAFF.

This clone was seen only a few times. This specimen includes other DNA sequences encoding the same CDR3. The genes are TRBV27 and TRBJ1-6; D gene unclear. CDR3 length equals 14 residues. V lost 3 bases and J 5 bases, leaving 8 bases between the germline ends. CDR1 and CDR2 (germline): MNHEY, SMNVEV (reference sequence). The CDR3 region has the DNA TGTGCCAGCAGTTTGGGAGGGAATAATTCACCCCTCCACTTT. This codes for CASSLGGNNSPLHF.

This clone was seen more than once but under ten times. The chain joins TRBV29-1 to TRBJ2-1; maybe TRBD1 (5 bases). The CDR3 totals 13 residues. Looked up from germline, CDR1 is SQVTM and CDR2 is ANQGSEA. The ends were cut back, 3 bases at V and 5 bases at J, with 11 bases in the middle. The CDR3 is CSVDTGRNNEQFF. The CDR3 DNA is TGCAGCGTTGATACAGGTCGGAACAATGAGCAGTTCTTC.

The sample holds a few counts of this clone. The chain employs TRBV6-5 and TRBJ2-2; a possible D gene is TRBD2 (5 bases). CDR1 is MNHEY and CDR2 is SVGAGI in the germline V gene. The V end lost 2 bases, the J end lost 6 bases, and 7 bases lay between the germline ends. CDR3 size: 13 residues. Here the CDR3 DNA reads TGTGCCAGCAGTTACGAGGGCCCCGGGGAGCTGTTTTTT. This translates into CASSYEGPGELFF.

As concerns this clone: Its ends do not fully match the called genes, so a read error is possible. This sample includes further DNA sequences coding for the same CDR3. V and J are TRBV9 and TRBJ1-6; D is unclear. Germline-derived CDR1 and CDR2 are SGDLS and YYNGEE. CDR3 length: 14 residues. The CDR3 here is CASSVGVGRSPLHF. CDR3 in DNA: TGTGCCAGCAGCGTAGGGGTAGGGAGGTCACCCCTACACTTT.

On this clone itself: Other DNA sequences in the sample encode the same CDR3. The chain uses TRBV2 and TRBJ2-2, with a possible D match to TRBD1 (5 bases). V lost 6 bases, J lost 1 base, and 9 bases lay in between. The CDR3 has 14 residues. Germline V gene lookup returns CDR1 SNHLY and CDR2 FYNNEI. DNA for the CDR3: TGTGCCAGCAGAGCTGGACAGAACACCGGGGAGCTGTTTTTT. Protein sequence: CASRAGQNTGELFF.

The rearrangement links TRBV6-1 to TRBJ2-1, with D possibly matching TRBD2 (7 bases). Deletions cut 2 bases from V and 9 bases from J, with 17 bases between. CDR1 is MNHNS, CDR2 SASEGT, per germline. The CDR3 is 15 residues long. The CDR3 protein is CASSESLGGAGEQFF. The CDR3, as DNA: TGTGCCAGCAGTGAATCTTTAGGGGGGGCTGGTGAGCAGTTCTTC.

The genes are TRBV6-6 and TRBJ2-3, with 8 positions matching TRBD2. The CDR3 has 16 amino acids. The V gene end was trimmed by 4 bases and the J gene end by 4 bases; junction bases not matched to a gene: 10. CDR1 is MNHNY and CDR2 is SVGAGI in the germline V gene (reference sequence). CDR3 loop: CASSSTGGGNPDTQYF. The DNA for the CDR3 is TGTGCCAGCAGTTCCACAGGCGGGGGGAATCCAGATACGCAGTATTTT.

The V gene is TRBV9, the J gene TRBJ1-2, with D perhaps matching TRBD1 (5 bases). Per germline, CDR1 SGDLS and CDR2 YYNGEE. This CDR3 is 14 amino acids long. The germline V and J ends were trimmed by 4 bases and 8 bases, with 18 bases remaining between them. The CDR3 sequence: CASSPRERSGGYTF. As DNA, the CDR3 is TGTGCCAGCAGCCCCCGGGAGAGGTCAGGGGGCTACACCTTC.

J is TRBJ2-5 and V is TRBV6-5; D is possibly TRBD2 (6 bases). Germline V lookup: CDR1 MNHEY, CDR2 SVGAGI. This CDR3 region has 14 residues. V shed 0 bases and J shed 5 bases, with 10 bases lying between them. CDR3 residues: CASSYSRGFETQYF. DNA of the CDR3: TGTGCCAGCAGTTACTCGCGGGGTTTCGAGACCCAGTACTTC.

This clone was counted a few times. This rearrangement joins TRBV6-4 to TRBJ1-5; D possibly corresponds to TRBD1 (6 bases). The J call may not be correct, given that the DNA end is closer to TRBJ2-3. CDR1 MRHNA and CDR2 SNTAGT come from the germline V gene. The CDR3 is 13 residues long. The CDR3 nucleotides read TGTGCCACCTCAGGGGAGATAGGACAGCCCCAGTATTTT. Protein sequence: CATSGEIGQPQYF.

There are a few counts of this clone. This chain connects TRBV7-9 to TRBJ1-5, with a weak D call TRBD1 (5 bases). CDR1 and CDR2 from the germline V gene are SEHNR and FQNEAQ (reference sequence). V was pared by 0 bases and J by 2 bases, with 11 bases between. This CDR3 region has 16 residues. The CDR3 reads CASSLAGLEGNQPQHF. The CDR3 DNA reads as TGTGCCAGCAGCTTAGCGGGACTGGAAGGCAATCAGCCCCAGCATTTT.

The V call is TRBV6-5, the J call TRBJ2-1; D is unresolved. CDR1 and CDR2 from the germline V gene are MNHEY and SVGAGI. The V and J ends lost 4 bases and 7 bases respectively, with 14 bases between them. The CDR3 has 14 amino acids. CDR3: CASSFALVENEQFF. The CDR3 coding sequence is TGTGCCAGCAGTTTCGCTCTAGTGGAAAATGAGCAGTTCTTC.

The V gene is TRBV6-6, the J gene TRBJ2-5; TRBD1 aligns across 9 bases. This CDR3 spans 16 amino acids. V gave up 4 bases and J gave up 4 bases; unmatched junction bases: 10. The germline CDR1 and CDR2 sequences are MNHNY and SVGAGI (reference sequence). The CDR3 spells CASSSVYRDRVETQYF. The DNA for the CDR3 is TGTGCCAGCAGTTCCGTCTATAGGGACAGGGTAGAGACCCAGTACTTC.

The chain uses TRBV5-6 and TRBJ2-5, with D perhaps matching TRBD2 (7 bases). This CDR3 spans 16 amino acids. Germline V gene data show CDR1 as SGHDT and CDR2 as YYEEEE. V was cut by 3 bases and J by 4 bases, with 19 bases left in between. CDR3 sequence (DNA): TGTGCCAGCAGCTCCCCCCGCGGGGGCGCCGGAGAGACCCAGTACTTC. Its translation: CASSSPRGGAGETQYF.

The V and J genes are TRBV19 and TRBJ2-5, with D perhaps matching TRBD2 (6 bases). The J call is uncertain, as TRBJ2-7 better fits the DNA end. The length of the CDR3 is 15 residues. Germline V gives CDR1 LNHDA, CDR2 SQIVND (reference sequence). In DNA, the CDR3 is TGTGCCAGTAGTACCGCCGGGACTGGGGATTACGAGCAGTACTTC. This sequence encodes CASSTAGTGDYEQYF.

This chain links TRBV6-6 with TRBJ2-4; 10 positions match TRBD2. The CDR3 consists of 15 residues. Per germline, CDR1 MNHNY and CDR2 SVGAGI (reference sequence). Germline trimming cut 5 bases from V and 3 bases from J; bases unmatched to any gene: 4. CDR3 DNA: TGTGCCAGCAGTCCGGCTAGCGGGGGCAAAAACATTCAGTACTTC. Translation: CASSPASGGKNIQYF.

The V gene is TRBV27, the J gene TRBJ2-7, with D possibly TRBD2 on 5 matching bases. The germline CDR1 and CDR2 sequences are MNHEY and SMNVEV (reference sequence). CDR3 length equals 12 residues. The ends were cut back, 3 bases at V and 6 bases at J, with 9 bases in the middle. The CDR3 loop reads CASSFGGSEQYF. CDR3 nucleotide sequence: TGTGCCAGCAGTTTTGGTGGGAGCGAGCAGTACTTC.

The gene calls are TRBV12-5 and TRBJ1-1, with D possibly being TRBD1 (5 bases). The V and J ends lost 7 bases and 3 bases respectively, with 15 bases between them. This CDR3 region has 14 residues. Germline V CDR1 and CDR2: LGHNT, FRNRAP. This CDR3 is CASVKGIRDTEAFF. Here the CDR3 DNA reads TGTGCTAGTGTTAAGGGGATTCGGGACACTGAAGCTTTCTTT.

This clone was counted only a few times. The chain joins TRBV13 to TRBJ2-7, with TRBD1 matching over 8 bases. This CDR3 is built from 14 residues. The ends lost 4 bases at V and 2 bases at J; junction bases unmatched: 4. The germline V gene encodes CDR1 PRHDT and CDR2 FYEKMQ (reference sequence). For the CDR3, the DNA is TGTGCCAGCAGCTCCCCGGACAGGGCCTACGAGCAGTACTTC. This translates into CASSSPDRAYEQYF. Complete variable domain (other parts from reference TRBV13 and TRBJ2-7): AAGVIQSPRHLIKEKRETATLKCYPIPRHDTVYWYQQGPGQDPQFLISFYEKMQSDKGSIPDRFSAQQFSDYHSELNMSSLELGDSALYFCASSSPDRAYEQYFGPGTRLTVT.

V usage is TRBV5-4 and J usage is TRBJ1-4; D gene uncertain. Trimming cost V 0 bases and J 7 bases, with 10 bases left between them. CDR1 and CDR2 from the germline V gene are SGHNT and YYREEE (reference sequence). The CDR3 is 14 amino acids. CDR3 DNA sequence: TGTGCCAGCAGCTTGGGGGGAGCCTCTGAAAAACTGTTTTTT. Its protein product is CASSLGGASEKLFF.

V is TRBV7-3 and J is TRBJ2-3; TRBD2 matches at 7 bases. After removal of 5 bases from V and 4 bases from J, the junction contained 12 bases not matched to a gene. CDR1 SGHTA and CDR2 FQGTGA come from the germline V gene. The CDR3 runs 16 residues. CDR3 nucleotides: TGTGCCAGCAGCGAGAGGGTTCGGGCGGGGGCAGATACGCAGTATTTT. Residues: CASSERVRAGADTQYF.

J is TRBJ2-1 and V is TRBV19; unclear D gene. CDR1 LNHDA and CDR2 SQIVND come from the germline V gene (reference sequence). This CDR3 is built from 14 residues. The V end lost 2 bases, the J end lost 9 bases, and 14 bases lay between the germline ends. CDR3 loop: CASSIFPQRSEQFF. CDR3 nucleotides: TGTGCCAGTAGTATATTCCCCCAAAGGAGTGAGCAGTTCTTC.

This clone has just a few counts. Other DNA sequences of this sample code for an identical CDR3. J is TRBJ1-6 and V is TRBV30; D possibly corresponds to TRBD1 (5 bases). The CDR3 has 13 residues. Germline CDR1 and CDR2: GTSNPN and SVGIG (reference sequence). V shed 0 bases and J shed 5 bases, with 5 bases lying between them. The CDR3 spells CAWSVDNNSPLHF. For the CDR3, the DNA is TGTGCCTGGAGTGTGGACAATAATTCACCCCTCCACTTT.

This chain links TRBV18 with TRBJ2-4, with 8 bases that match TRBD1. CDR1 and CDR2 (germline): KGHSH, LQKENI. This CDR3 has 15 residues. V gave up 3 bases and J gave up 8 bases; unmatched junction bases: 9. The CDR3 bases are TGTGCCAGCTCACCGGCCGGGACAGGTGGGGACATTCAGTACTTC. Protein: CASSPAGTGGDIQYF. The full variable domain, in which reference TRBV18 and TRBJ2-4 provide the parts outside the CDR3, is NAGVMQNPRHLVRRRGQEARLRCSPMKGHSHVYWYRQLPEEGLKFMVYLQKENIIDESGMPKERFSAEFPKEGPSILRIQQVVRGDSAAYFCASSPAGTGGDIQYFGAGTRLSVL.